A single T cell receptor (beta chain) is shown here with its context. With 60 Vbeta and 13 Jbeta primers, the PCR was carried out. Clones were sequenced by immunoSEQ multiplex PCR, and TCRdb holds only the in-frame ones, with some missing. The table records 150,000 to 200,000 clones, approximately 80% of them present only once. There were likely unrecorded immune exposures, though donors were nominally healthy when sampled. CDR3 size: 16 residues. CDR1 and CDR2 from the germline V gene are SGDLS and YYNGEE. Trimming removed 4 bases from V and 7 bases from J; junction bases left unmatched: 11. This sample was taken from a study of cytomegalovirus exposure and HLA in healthy donors.

This sequence was found in a boy between 10 and 17 years old in good health and CMV-seronegative. The chain joins TRBV9 to TRBJ2-1, with 10 bases lining up with TRBD2. Sequenced sample: PBMCs. This chain's CDR3 is CASSPRGVAGGNEQFF. In DNA, the CDR3 is TGTGCCAGCAGCCCCCGCGGAGTAGCGGGAGGAAATGAGCAGTTCTTC. Together with reference TRBV9 and TRBJ2-1, the CDR3 gives the full variable domain: DSGVTQTPKHLITATGQRVTLRCSPRSGDLSVYWYQQSLDQGLQFLIQYYNGEERAKGNILERFSAQQFPDLHSELNLSSLELGDSALYFCASSPRGVAGGNEQFFGPGTRLTVL.